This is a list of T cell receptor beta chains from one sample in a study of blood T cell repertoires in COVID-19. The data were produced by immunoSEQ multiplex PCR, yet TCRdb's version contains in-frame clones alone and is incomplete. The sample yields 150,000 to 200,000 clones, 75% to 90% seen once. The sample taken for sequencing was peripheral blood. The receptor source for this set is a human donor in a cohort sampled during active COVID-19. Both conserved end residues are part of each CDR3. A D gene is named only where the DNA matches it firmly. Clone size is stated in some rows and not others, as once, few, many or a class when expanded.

DNA: TGTGCCAGCAGTAGACTAGCGGGGAACAATGAGCAGTTCTTC; CDR3: CASSRLAGNNEQFF; D: TRBD2; length: 14; size: NA; J: TRBJ2-1; V: TRBV2
DNA: TGTGCTAGCAGCTTAGCGCGGTCTACTAGCGGCTCCTACAATGAGCAGTTCTTC; CDR3: CASSLARSTSGSYNEQFF; D: TRBD2; length: 18; size: NA; J: TRBJ2-1; V: TRBV7-7
DNA: TGTGCCAGCAGTTCCCTCAATGAGCAGTTCTTC; CDR3: CASSSLNEQFF; D: NA; length: 11; size: NA; J: TRBJ2-1; V: TRBV6-6
DNA: TGCAGCGTTGACCAGGGGGTGAACACTGAAGCTTTCTTT; CDR3: CSVDQGVNTEAFF; D: TRBD1; length: 13; size: many; J: TRBJ1-1; V: TRBV29-1
DNA: TGTGCCAGTAGTATAACTAGCGGTATGAAAGAGACCCAGTACTTC; CDR3: CASSITSGMKETQYF; D: TRBD2; length: 15; size: NA; J: TRBJ2-5; V: TRBV19
DNA: TGTGCCAGCAGCTTAACGTCGGCAGGGGGTAGACAAAATGAGCAGTTCTTC; CDR3: CASSLTSAGGRQNEQFF; D: TRBD1; length: 17; size: NA; J: TRBJ2-1; V: TRBV7-9
DNA: TGCGCCAGCAGCTTGACAGGGGCAAGCACAGATACGCAGTATTTT; CDR3: CASSLTGASTDTQYF; D: TRBD1; length: 15; size: once; J: TRBJ2-3; V: TRBV5-1
DNA: TGTGCCAGCAGTGACCCAGGGGGCGAAAGCTACGAGCAGTACTTC; CDR3: CASSDPGGESYEQYF; D: TRBD1; length: 15; size: NA; J: TRBJ2-7; V: TRBV6-1
DNA: TGTGCCAGCAGTCATCCCGGGACAGGGTACTACGAGCAGTACTTC; CDR3: CASSHPGTGYYEQYF; D: TRBD1; length: 15; size: NA; J: TRBJ2-7; V: TRBV6-5
DNA: TGTGCCAGCAGTCTCACCCCCGGGACTAGCGGGGGGGCTCAAGATACGCAGTATTTT; CDR3: CASSLTPGTSGGAQDTQYF; D: TRBD2; length: 19; size: many; J: TRBJ2-3; V: TRBV27
DNA: TGTGCCAGTAGTATGGGCACTAGCGGGGACTACGAGCAGTACTTC; CDR3: CASSMGTSGDYEQYF; D: TRBD2; length: 15; size: NA; J: TRBJ2-7; V: TRBV19
DNA: TGTGCCAGTAGTTCCGGCCGAGCGGGGTTCACTGAAGCTTTCTTT; CDR3: CASSSGRAGFTEAFF; D: NA; length: 15; size: NA; J: TRBJ1-1; V: TRBV19
DNA: TGTGCCAGCAGCTTAGGGACTAGCGGACTAGATACGCAGTATTTT; CDR3: CASSLGTSGLDTQYF; D: TRBD2; length: 15; size: NA; J: TRBJ2-3; V: TRBV7-3
DNA: TGTGCCAGCAGCCTGGACAGGGGCCGGGGCTACACCTTC; CDR3: CASSLDRGRGYTF; D: TRBD1; length: 13; size: NA; J: TRBJ1-2; V: TRBV2
DNA: TGTGCCAGCAGCTTGTTTTATGGCACAGGGGGCGCTGCCAAAAACATTCAGTACTTC; CDR3: CASSLFYGTGGAAKNIQYF; D: TRBD1; length: 19; size: NA; J: TRBJ2-4; V: TRBV5-4
DNA: TGTGCCAGCAGCCCCCTCCCTCAAGCAGGCTACACCTTC; CDR3: CASSPLPQAGYTF; D: NA; length: 13; size: NA; J: TRBJ1-2; V: TRBV7-8
DNA: TGTGCCAGTAGTATGGGGGACTTTAACACCGGGGAGCTGTTTTTT; CDR3: CASSMGDFNTGELFF; D: NA; length: 15; size: NA; J: TRBJ2-2; V: TRBV19
DNA: TGTGCCATCAGTGGGATTGGGACAGGGGATCCTGGAAACACCATATATTTT; CDR3: CAISGIGTGDPGNTIYF; D: TRBD1; length: 17; size: NA; J: TRBJ1-3; V: TRBV10-3
DNA: TGTGCCAGCAGCTTGGGGCAGGGAATCTACGAGCAGTACTTC; CDR3: CASSLGQGIYEQYF; D: NA; length: 14; size: NA; J: TRBJ2-7; V: TRBV5-4
DNA: TGTGCCAGCAGCTTACGGCTAGCGGGGTCAGACGAGCAGTACTTC; CDR3: CASSLRLAGSDEQYF; D: TRBD2; length: 15; size: NA; J: TRBJ2-7; V: TRBV13
DNA: TGCGCCAGCAGCGGATCGACAGGCTACGAGCAGTACTTC; CDR3: CASSGSTGYEQYF; D: NA; length: 13; size: once; J: TRBJ2-7; V: TRBV5-1
DNA: TGTGCCAGCAGTTTACACGTAGCGGGAGGGCCCTCGAGTGAGCAGTTCTTC; CDR3: CASSLHVAGGPSSEQFF; D: TRBD2; length: 17; size: NA; J: TRBJ2-1; V: TRBV27
DNA: TGTGCCTGGGGGCGGACAGGGGCCAACAATGAGCAGTTCTTC; CDR3: CAWGRTGANNEQFF; D: TRBD1; length: 14; size: NA; J: TRBJ2-1; V: TRBV30
DNA: TGTGCCATCAGGGGACAGGCAGATGAAAAACTGTTTTTT; CDR3: CAIRGQADEKLFF; D: TRBD1; length: 13; size: NA; J: TRBJ1-4; V: TRBV10-3
DNA: TGTGCCTGGAGCGGGTCGGGAAACACCATATATTTT; CDR3: CAWSGSGNTIYF; D: NA; length: 12; size: NA; J: TRBJ1-3; V: TRBV30
DNA: TGTGCCAGCAGCGTAACGGCCGAGGCCTACGAGCAGTACTTC; CDR3: CASSVTAEAYEQYF; D: NA; length: 14; size: few; J: TRBJ2-7; V: TRBV9
DNA: TGTGCCAGCAGCTTAGGGCTAGCGGGAGTACTCGGGAACTTC; CDR3: CASSLGLAGVLGNF; D: TRBD2; length: 14; size: NA; J: TRBJ2-5; V: TRBV7-9
DNA: TGCGCCAGCAGCTTCCTAGCGGAGAGCTACGAGCAGTACTTC; CDR3: CASSFLAESYEQYF; D: TRBD2; length: 14; size: NA; J: TRBJ2-7; V: TRBV5-1
DNA: TGTGCCAGCAGACCACGACAGGCCCTGGAGGATGATACGCAGTATTTT; CDR3: CASRPRQALEDDTQYF; D: NA; length: 16; size: NA; J: TRBJ2-3; V: TRBV6-6
DNA: TGTGCCAGTAGTTCGGGACAGCTGAACACTGAAGCTTTCTTT; CDR3: CASSSGQLNTEAFF; D: TRBD1; length: 14; size: NA; J: TRBJ1-1; V: TRBV19
DNA: TGTGCCAGCAGCCCCGGGACAAGACCCTCAGATGAGCAGTTCTTC; CDR3: CASSPGTRPSDEQFF; D: NA; length: 15; size: NA; J: TRBJ2-1; V: TRBV7-7
DNA: TGTGCCAGCAGCCGAACCGGACAGGTCTACAATGAGCAGTTCTTC; CDR3: CASSRTGQVYNEQFF; D: TRBD1; length: 15; size: once; J: TRBJ2-1; V: TRBV11-2
DNA: TGCGCCAGCAGCCAAGAGATAATAGCGGGAAATGAGCAGTTCTTC; CDR3: CASSQEIIAGNEQFF; D: TRBD2; length: 15; size: once; J: TRBJ2-1; V: TRBV4-3
DNA: TGTGCCAGCTCACTGCAGCGGGAGTCAACAGATACGCAGTATTTT; CDR3: CASSLQRESTDTQYF; D: TRBD2; length: 15; size: NA; J: TRBJ2-3; V: TRBV18
DNA: TGTGCCTGGAGTGGTCTACATGGCTACACCTTC; CDR3: CAWSGLHGYTF; D: NA; length: 11; size: NA; J: TRBJ1-2; V: TRBV30
DNA: TGCGCCAGCAGCTTGGACAGGGACTATGGCTACACCTTC; CDR3: CASSLDRDYGYTF; D: NA; length: 13; size: few; J: TRBJ1-2; V: TRBV5-1
DNA: TGTGCCTGGAGTGGCAGGGCTGATATACAAGAGACCCAGTACTTC; CDR3: CAWSGRADIQETQYF; D: NA; length: 15; size: NA; J: TRBJ2-5; V: TRBV30
DNA: TGTGCCAGCAGTCCACAGGGGGCACCGTCTAATGAAAAACTGTTTTTT; CDR3: CASSPQGAPSNEKLFF; D: TRBD1; length: 16; size: NA; J: TRBJ1-4; V: TRBV5-5
DNA: TGTGCCAGTAGTATAGACGGGACAGGGAGCACTGAAGCTTTCTTT; CDR3: CASSIDGTGSTEAFF; D: TRBD1; length: 15; size: few; J: TRBJ1-1; V: TRBV19
DNA: TGCAGCGTTGAGGGGGGCTCCTACAATGAGCAGTTCTTC; CDR3: CSVEGGSYNEQFF; D: NA; length: 13; size: once; J: TRBJ2-1; V: TRBV29-1
DNA: TGTGCCAGCAGCTTGGATAGGGGGCTGGGCACTGAAGCTTTCTTT; CDR3: CASSLDRGLGTEAFF; D: TRBD1; length: 15; size: NA; J: TRBJ1-1; V: TRBV5-6
DNA: TGTGCCAGCAGTGAAGCGGGGATAGCCTACAATGAGCAGTTCTTC; CDR3: CASSEAGIAYNEQFF; D: NA; length: 15; size: NA; J: TRBJ2-1; V: TRBV25-1
DNA: TGTGCCAGTACCGACAGGGAAAACACCGGGGAGCTGTTTTTT; CDR3: CASTDRENTGELFF; D: TRBD1; length: 14; size: NA; J: TRBJ2-2; V: TRBV27
DNA: TGTGCCAGCAGTTTAAGGGGCATCTACGAGCAGTACTTC; CDR3: CASSLRGIYEQYF; D: NA; length: 13; size: few; J: TRBJ2-7; V: TRBV12-3/TRBV12-4
DNA: TGTGCCAGCAGCTCCACTGGGACAGGATCCCACGAGCAGTACTTC; CDR3: CASSSTGTGSHEQYF; D: TRBD1; length: 15; size: many; J: TRBJ2-7; V: TRBV7-9
DNA: TGTGCCATGAGGGGGCCCGGCGGCGGGGCCAACGTCCTGACTTTC; CDR3: CAMRGPGGGANVLTF; D: TRBD1; length: 15; size: NA; J: TRBJ2-6; V: TRBV10-3
DNA: TGCAGTGCTATCCGGACAGATACGCAGTATTTT; CDR3: CSAIRTDTQYF; D: NA; length: 11; size: NA; J: TRBJ2-3; V: TRBV20-1
DNA: TGTGCCAGCAGGGGGCATGTGGGGACCGGGGAGCTGTTTTTT; CDR3: CASRGHVGTGELFF; D: NA; length: 14; size: NA; J: TRBJ2-2; V: TRBV2
DNA: TGTGCCAGCAGCTCCCTGCGGCACCAAAGCAATCAGCCCCAGCATTTT; CDR3: CASSSLRHQSNQPQHF; D: NA; length: 16; size: NA; J: TRBJ1-5; V: TRBV7-8
DNA: TGTGCCAGCAGCCCACAGGGGTCTTCGACCCAGTACTTC; CDR3: CASSPQGSSTQYF; D: TRBD1; length: 13; size: NA; J: TRBJ2-5; V: TRBV5-4
DNA: TGCGCCAGCAGTGTGATGGGGTTAGGGGGCCTCTATGGCTACACCTTC; CDR3: CASSVMGLGGLYGYTF; D: TRBD1; length: 16; size: NA; J: TRBJ1-2; V: TRBV10-1